These T cell receptor beta chains were read from a single sample in a study of Graves' ophthalmopathy and Graves' hyperthyroidism. MiXCR, applied by TCRdb to the multiplex PCR reads, yields one record per CDR3 protein. The sample contains approximately 210,000 distinct CDR3 sequences, just under 30% of which appear only once. Sequencing used peripheral blood. The source of these receptors is a man between 45 and 60 years old with Graves' ophthalmopathy. Each CDR3 is given with its conserved first and last residue. A D gene is named only where the DNA matches it firmly. The size entry is marked missing in some rows and otherwise reads once, few, many or a size class.

TRBJ2-2 TRBV3-1 many TRBD2 CASSPPGLAELNTGELFF TGTGCCAGCAGCCCGCCGGGACTAGCGGAGCTGAACACCGGGGAGCTGTTTTTT
TRBJ2-7 TRBV5-1 many - CASSQEPTSQSYEQYF TGCGCCAGCAGCCAGGAACCGACTAGTCAGTCCTACGAGCAGTACTTC
TRBJ2-7 TRBV29-1 many - CSVVGRSSYEQYF TGCAGCGTTGTTGGGAGGAGCTCCTACGAGCAGTACTTC
TRBJ2-5 TRBV3-1 many - CASSQDSGRWETQYF TGTGCCAGCAGCCAAGATTCCGGGAGATGGGAGACCCAGTACTTC
TRBJ2-7 TRBV6-2/TRBV6-3 - - CASSYGQGGYEQYF TGTGCCAGCAGTTACGGGCAGGGTGGTTACGAGCAGTACTTC
TRBJ1-6 TRBV28 many TRBD1 CASSRNSPGQGALSPLHF TGTGCCAGCAGCCGAAATTCCCCGGGACAGGGGGCGCTTTCACCCCTCCACTTT
TRBJ1-1 TRBV6-1 - - CASTYSRDLNTEAFF TGTGCCAGCACCTATTCCAGGGACCTGAACACTGAAGCTTTCTTT
TRBJ2-7 TRBV29-1 many TRBD1 CSVEGADRASPYEQYF TGCAGCGTTGAGGGGGCGGACAGGGCCAGCCCCTACGAGCAGTACTTC
TRBJ2-4 TRBV10-2 few - CASQPPRDGAKNIQYF TGCGCCAGCCAACCGCCCCGGGATGGAGCCAAAAACATTCAGTACTTC
TRBJ1-1 TRBV29-1 many - CSSQGVNTEAFF TGCAGCTCCCAGGGAGTCAACACTGAAGCTTTCTTT
TRBJ1-1 TRBV6-2/TRBV6-3 - - CASSYTPGRLNTEAFF TGTGCCAGCAGTTACACCCCCGGCAGGCTCAACACTGAAGCTTTCTTT
TRBJ2-5 TRBV24-1 many - CATSDSGLQETQYF TGTGCCACCAGTGACTCAGGGCTCCAAGAGACCCAGTACTTC
TRBJ1-2 TRBV11-2 - - CASSLYPPGIGDGYTF TGTGCCAGCAGCTTATATCCACCCGGGATAGGGGACGGCTACACCTTC
TRBJ2-7 TRBV12-3/TRBV12-4 - TRBD1 CASSNRGIYEQYF TGTGCCAGCAGCAACAGGGGAATCTACGAGCAGTACTTC
TRBJ2-7 TRBV5-1 many - CASSLQRNYEQYF TGCGCCAGCAGCTTACAGAGAAACTACGAGCAGTACTTC
TRBJ2-4 TRBV12-3/TRBV12-4 many - CASSFRAGAKNIQYF TGTGCCAGCAGTTTTAGGGCGGGTGCCAAAAACATTCAGTACTTC
TRBJ1-2 TRBV29-1 many - CSVEEGGYGYTF TGCAGCGTTGAAGAAGGGGGCTATGGCTACACCTTC
TRBJ1-2 TRBV18 many - CASSPETGFDGYTF TGTGCCAGCTCACCTGAAACAGGGTTCGATGGCTACACCTTC
TRBJ2-7 TRBV4-1 few - CASSQESAYEQYF TGCGCCAGCAGCCAAGAGTCCGCCTACGAGCAGTACTTC
TRBJ1-1 TRBV10-2 many - CASSAGKWDTEAFF TGCGCCAGCAGCGCAGGGAAATGGGACACTGAAGCTTTCTTT
TRBJ2-1 TRBV27 - TRBD1 CASSSDRGLHNEQFF TGTGCCAGCAGTTCGGACAGGGGGCTACACAATGAGCAGTTCTTC
TRBJ2-2 TRBV6-2/TRBV6-3 - - CASRPGFTGELFF TGTGCCAGCAGGCCGGGATTCACCGGGGAGCTGTTTTTT
TRBJ1-1 TRBV12-5 many TRBD1 CASGLVIDRGGTEAFF TGTGCTAGTGGTTTGGTAATCGACAGGGGTGGCACTGAAGCTTTCTTT
TRBJ1-6 TRBV7-2 many - CASSLVFPGQTLHF TGTGCCAGCAGCTTAGTCTTCCCAGGCCAAACCCTCCACTTT
TRBJ1-1 TRBV7-2 few - CASSGGRLSTEAFF TGTGCCAGCAGCGGGGGACGGCTGAGCACTGAAGCTTTCTTT
TRBJ1-1 TRBV12-3/TRBV12-4 few - CASSPGAGKSEAFF TGTGCCAGCAGTCCCGGGGCAGGCAAGAGTGAAGCTTTCTTT
TRBJ1-6 TRBV7-2 many - CASSLMNSPLHF TGTGCCAGCAGCTTAATGAATTCACCCCTCCACTTT
TRBJ1-1 TRBV12-3/TRBV12-4 many - CASSPSSARRGTEAFF TGTGCCAGCAGTCCGTCGTCAGCGAGGAGGGGGACTGAAGCTTTCTTT
TRBJ1-2 TRBV12-3/TRBV12-4 - TRBD1 CASRPGQGFHGYTF TGTGCCAGCAGACCCGGACAGGGATTCCATGGCTACACCTTC
TRBJ1-1 TRBV19 many TRBD1 CASRHRGRNTEAFF TGTGCCAGTCGCCACAGGGGGCGTAATACTGAAGCTTTCTTT
TRBJ1-1 TRBV10-1 many - CASSDRSGTEAFF TGCGCCAGCAGTGATCGCTCGGGCACTGAAGCTTTCTTT
TRBJ2-7 TRBV13 many TRBD2 CASRQLAGDYEQYF TGTGCCAGCAGACAACTAGCGGGAGACTACGAGCAGTACTTC
TRBJ2-7 TRBV28 - - CASSLPEKREQYF TGTGCCAGCAGTTTACCTGAAAAGCGGGAGCAGTACTTC
TRBJ1-1 TRBV6-5 - - CASSYSAVNTEAFF TGTGCCAGCAGTTACTCGGCAGTGAACACTGAAGCTTTCTTT
TRBJ2-4 TRBV6-2/TRBV6-3 many - CASSYSEGRNIQYF TGTGCCAGCAGTTACAGTGAGGGGCGAAACATTCAGTACTTC
TRBJ1-6 TRBV20-1 many - CSARDQGESPLHF TGCAGTGCTAGAGATCAGGGAGAATCACCCCTCCACTTT
TRBJ2-7 TRBV27 many - CASSLDGHEQYF TGTGCCAGCAGTTTAGATGGGCACGAGCAGTACTTC
TRBJ2-7 TRBV6-1 many - CASSEAPRAYEQYF TGTGCCAGCAGTGAAGCGCCACGGGCCTACGAGCAGTACTTC
TRBJ2-7 TRBV7-8 many TRBD1 CASSPPGQPYEQYF TGTGCCAGCAGCCCGCCGGGACAGCCCTACGAGCAGTACTTC
TRBJ2-5 TRBV12-3/TRBV12-4 - - CASNFRDTQYF TGTGCCAGCAACTTCCGAGATACCCAGTACTTC
TRBJ2-7 TRBV6-5 many TRBD1 CASRGQGEYEQYF TGTGCCAGCAGAGGACAGGGGGAATACGAGCAGTACTTC
TRBJ1-1 TRBV6-2/TRBV6-3 - - CASSYSSGGQGMNTEAFF TGTGCCAGCAGTTACTCTTCTGGGGGGCAGGGGATGAACACTGAAGCTTTCTTT
TRBJ1-5 TRBV4-1 many - CASSFRDVSNQPQHF TGCGCCAGCAGCTTCCGGGACGTTAGCAATCAGCCCCAGCATTTT
TRBJ2-5 TRBV6-5 few - CASSYQFQETQYF TGTGCCAGCAGTTACCAATTCCAAGAGACCCAGTACTTC
TRBJ2-5 TRBV7-8 many - CASSLAGSETQYF TGTGCCAGCAGCTTAGCTGGGTCGGAGACCCAGTACTTC